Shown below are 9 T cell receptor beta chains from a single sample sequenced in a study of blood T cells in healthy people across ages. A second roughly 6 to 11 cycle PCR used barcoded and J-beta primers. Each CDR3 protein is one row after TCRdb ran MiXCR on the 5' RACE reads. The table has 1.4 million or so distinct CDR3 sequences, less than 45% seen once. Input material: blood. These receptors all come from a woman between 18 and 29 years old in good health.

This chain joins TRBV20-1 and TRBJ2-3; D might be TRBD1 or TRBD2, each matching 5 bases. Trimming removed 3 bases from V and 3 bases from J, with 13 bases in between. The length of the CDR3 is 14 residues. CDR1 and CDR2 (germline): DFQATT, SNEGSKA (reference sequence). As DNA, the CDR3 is TGCAGTGCTAGCGTCGGGGCCTTGACAGATACGCAGTATTTT. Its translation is CSASVGALTDTQYF.

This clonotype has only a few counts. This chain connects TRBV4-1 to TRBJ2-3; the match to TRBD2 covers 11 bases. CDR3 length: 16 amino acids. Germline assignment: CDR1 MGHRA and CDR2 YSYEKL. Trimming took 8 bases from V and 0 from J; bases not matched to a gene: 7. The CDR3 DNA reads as TGCGCCAGCTCCACTAGCGGGGGCCTTAGCACAGATACGCAGTATTTT. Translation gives CASSTSGGLSTDTQYF.

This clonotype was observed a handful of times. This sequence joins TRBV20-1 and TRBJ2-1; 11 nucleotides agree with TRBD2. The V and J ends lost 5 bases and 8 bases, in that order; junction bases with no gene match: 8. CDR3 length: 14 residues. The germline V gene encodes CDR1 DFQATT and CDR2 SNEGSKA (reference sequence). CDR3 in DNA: TGCAGTGCTCTTCTAGCGGGGGGTGTCCATGAGCAGTTCTTC. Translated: CSALLAGGVHEQFF.

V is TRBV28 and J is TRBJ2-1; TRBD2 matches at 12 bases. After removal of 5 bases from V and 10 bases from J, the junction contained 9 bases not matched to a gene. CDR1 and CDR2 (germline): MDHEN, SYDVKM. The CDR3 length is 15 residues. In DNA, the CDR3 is TGTGCCAGCAGTCCCCGACTAGCGGGAGAATGGGAGCAGTTCTTC. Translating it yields CASSPRLAGEWEQFF.

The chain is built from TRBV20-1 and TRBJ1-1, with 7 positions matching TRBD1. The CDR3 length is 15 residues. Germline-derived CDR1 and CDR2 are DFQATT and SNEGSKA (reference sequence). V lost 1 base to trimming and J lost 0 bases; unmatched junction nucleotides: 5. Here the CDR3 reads CSARAGTAMNTEAFF. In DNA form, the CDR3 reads TGCAGTGCTAGAGCCGGGACAGCCATGAACACTGAAGCTTTCTTT.

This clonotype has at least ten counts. Here the CDR3 reads CASSPGTSGASSYNEQFF. In DNA form, the CDR3 reads TGTGCCAGCAGCCCCGGGACTAGCGGGGCGAGCTCCTACAATGAGCAGTTCTTC. The chain has TRBV3-1 and TRBJ2-1, with TRBD2 matching over 13 bases. J gave up 0 bases and V 4 bases, and 6 bases lay outside the gene matches. This CDR3 spans 18 amino acids. Germline V gene data show CDR1 as LGHDT and CDR2 as YNNKEL (reference sequence).

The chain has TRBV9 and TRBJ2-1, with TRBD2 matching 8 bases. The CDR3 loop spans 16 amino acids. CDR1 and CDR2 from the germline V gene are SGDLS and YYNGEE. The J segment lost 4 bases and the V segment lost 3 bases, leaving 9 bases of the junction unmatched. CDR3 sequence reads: CASSALGAGGYNEQFF. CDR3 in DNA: TGTGCCAGCAGCGCCCTAGGGGCGGGGGGTTACAATGAGCAGTTCTTC.

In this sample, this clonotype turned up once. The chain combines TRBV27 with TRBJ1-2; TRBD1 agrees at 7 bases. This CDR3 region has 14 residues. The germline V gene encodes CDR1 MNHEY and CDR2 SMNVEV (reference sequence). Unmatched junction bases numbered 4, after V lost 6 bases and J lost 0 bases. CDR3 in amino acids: CASRDRNTNYGYTF. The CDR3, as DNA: TGTGCCAGCAGGGACAGGAATACTAACTATGGCTACACCTTC.

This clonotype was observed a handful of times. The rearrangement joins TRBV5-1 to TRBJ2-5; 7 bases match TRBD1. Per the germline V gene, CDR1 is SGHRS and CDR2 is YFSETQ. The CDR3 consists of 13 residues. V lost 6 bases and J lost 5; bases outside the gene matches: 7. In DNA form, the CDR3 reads TGCGCCAGCAATCCACAGGGGTGGGAGACCCAGTACTTC. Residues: CASNPQGWETQYF.